Below are 9 T cell receptor beta chains sequenced from a single sample in a study of OX40 agonist ivuxolimab in advanced cancers. Here immunoSEQ multiplex PCR was the method, and the copy in TCRdb shows in-frame clones only, minus some. The sample includes about 76,000 clones, 85% of them seen just once. Sequenced material: CD4+ or CD8+ T cells sorted from blood, taken in a trial of the OX40 agonist ivuxolimab. The receptors were sampled from an adult with an advanced solid tumor such as melanoma, head and neck, liver or kidney cancer.

This chain's CDR3 is CASSLEQTTAFF. As DNA, the CDR3 is TGTGCCAGCAGCTTGGAACAGACCACTGCTTTCTTT. The chain is built from TRBV5-4 and TRBJ1-1, with D unclear. Germline CDR1 SGHNT, CDR2 YYREEE (reference sequence). The CDR3 runs to 12 residues. The V and J ends lost 0 bases and 11 bases respectively, with 11 bases between them.

In this sample, this clone turned up once. J is TRBJ1-1 and V is TRBV18, with D possibly being TRBD1 (6 bases). CDR1 and CDR2 from the germline V gene are KGHSH and LQKENI. V shed 2 bases and J shed 0 bases, with 34 bases lying between them. The CDR3 contains 23 residues. CDR3 DNA sequence: TGTGCCAGCTCACCAAGTTTTTTCCTGGTTTTATGGCCCATAAAGGGGGTGAACACTGAAGCTTTCTTT. Encoded protein: CASSPSFFLVLWPIKGVNTEAFF.

The genes are TRBV19 and TRBJ2-1, with 13 bases fitting TRBD2. V shed 3 bases and J 0 bases; nucleotides not matched to a gene: 8. The CDR3 is 19 amino acids. Per germline, CDR1 LNHDA and CDR2 SQIVND (reference sequence). For the CDR3, the DNA is TGTGCCAGTAGTATGGAGGGACTAGCGGGATCCCGCTCCTACAATGAGCAGTTCTTC. It translates to CASSMEGLAGSRSYNEQFF. The variable domain in full, completed from reference TRBV19 and TRBJ2-1, reads DGGITQSPKYLFRKEGQNVTLSCEQNLNHDAMYWYRQDPGQGLRLIYYSQIVNDFQKGDIAEGYSVSREKKESFPLTVTSAQKNPTAFYLCASSMEGLAGSRSYNEQFFGPGTRLTVL.

V is TRBV5-6 and J is TRBJ1-1; TRBD1 is a possible D gene (5 bases). This CDR3 spans 17 amino acids. The V end was cut by 2 bases, the J end by 3 bases, with 20 bases between. The germline V gene encodes CDR1 SGHDT and CDR2 YYEEEE. The DNA for the CDR3 is TGTGCCAGCAGCTTAACCCGTACAGGTCGTGGGGACACTGAAGCTTTCTTT. It encodes CASSLTRTGRGDTEAFF.

This chain links TRBV5-8 with TRBJ1-6, with 7 bases identical to TRBD1. V lost 4 bases, J lost 7 bases, and 8 bases stayed unmatched. Germline V lookup: CDR1 SGHTS, CDR2 YDEGEE. The CDR3 is made up of 15 amino acids. CDR3 in DNA: TGTGCCAGCAGCCCAAAGACAGGGTCGAATTCACCCCTCCACTTT. Translating it yields CASSPKTGSNSPLHF.

The gene calls are TRBV7-9 and TRBJ2-2; 12 bases line up with TRBD2. V trimming: 2 bases; J trimming: 4 bases; junction bases outside the gene matches: 5. Germline CDR1 reads SEHNR; CDR2 reads FQNEAQ (reference sequence). The CDR3 consists of 17 residues. CDR3: CASSLPGLAGSTGELFF. The CDR3, as DNA: TGTGCCAGCAGCTTACCTGGACTAGCGGGAAGCACCGGGGAGCTGTTTTTT.

Turning to this clone: At the DNA level, this CDR3 is encoded by other sequences in the same sample as well. The V call is TRBV7-9, the J call TRBJ1-2; D unresolved. Deletions cut 1 base from V and 0 bases from J, with 9 bases between. This CDR3 region has 15 residues. In germline, CDR1 is SEHNR, CDR2 FQNEAQ (reference sequence). CDR3 residues: CASSLVGGTNYGYTF. CDR3 DNA sequence: TGTGCCAGCAGCTTAGTCGGAGGGACTAACTATGGCTACACCTTC.

The chain combines TRBV5-1 with TRBJ2-5, with 11 bases that match TRBD2. With V trimmed by 4 bases and J by 4 bases, 6 bases remained unmatched. Germline CDR1 and CDR2: SGHRS and YFSETQ. This CDR3 is built from 15 residues. The DNA of the CDR3 is TGCGCCAGCAGCCGTAGCGGGGGGGGCGTAGAGACCCAGTACTTC. It codes for CASSRSGGGVETQYF.

There are a few counts of this clone. The chain joins TRBV6-1 to TRBJ1-5; 9 nucleotides line up with TRBD1. The germline V gene encodes CDR1 MNHNS and CDR2 SASEGT. Germline trimming cut 6 bases from V and 9 bases from J; bases unmatched to any gene: 6. This CDR3 contains 13 residues. The CDR3 spells CASRDRGITPQHF. CDR3 DNA sequence: TGTGCCAGCAGGGACAGGGGCATTACGCCCCAGCATTTT.